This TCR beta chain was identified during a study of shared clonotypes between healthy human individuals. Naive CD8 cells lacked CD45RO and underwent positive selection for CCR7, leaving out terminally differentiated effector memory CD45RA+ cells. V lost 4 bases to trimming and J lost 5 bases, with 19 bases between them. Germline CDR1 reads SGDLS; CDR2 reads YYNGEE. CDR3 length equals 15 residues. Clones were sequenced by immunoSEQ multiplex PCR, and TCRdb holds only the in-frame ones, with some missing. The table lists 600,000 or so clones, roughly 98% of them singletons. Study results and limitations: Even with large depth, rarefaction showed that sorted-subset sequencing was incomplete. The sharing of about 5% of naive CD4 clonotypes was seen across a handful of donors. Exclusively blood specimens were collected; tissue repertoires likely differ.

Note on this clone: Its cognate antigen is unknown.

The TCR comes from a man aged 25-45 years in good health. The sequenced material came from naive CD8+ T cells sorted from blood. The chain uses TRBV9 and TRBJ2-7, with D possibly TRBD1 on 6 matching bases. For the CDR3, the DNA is TGTGCCAGCAGCCTAGGTTGGGGGCTCTACGACGAGCAGTACTTC. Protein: CASSLGWGLYDEQYF. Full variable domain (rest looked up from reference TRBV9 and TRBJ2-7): DSGVTQTPKHLITATGQRVTLRCSPRSGDLSVYWYQQSLDQGLQFLIQYYNGEERAKGNILERFSAQQFPDLHSELNLSSLELGDSALYFCASSLGWGLYDEQYFGPGTRLTVT.